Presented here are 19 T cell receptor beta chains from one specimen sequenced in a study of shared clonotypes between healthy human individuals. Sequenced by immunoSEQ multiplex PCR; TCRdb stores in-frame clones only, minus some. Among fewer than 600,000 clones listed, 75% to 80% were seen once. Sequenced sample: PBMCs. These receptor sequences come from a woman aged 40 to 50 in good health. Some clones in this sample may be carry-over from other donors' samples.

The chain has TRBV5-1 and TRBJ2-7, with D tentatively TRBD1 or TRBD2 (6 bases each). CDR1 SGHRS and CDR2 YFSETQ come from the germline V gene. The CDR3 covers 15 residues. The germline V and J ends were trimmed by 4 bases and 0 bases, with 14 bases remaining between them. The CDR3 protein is CASSPQGGNSYEQYF. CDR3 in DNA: TGCGCCAGCAGCCCCCAAGGGGGGAACTCCTACGAGCAGTACTTC.

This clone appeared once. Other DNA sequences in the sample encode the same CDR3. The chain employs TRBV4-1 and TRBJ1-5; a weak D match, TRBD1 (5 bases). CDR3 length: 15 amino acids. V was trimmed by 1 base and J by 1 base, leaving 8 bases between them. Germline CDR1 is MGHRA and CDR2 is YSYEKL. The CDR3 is CASSQVRDSNQPQHF. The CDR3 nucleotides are TGCGCCAGCAGCCAAGTCAGGGACAGCAATCAGCCCCAGCATTTT.

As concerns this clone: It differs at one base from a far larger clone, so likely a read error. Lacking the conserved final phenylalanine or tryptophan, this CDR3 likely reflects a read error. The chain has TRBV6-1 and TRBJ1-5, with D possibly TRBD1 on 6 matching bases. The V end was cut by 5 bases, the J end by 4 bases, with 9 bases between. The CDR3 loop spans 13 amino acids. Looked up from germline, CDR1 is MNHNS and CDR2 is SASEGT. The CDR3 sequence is CASSLGQNQPQHS. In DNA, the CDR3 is TGTGCCAGCAGTCTCGGACAGAATCAGCCCCAGCATTCT.

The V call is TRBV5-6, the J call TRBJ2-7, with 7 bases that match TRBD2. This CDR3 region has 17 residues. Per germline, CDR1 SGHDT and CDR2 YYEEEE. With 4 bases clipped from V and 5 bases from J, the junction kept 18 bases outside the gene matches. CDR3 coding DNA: TGTGCCAGCAGCCCCCGGCCGGAGACTAGCTGGATAGACGAGCAGTACTTC. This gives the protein CASSPRPETSWIDEQYF.

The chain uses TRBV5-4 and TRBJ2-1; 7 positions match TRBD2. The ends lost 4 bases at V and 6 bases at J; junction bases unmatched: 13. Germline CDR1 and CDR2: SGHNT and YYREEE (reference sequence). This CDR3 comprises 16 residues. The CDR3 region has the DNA TGTGCCAGCAGCATCCCGGCCGGGACTACCGCCAATGAGCAGTTCTTC. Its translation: CASSIPAGTTANEQFF. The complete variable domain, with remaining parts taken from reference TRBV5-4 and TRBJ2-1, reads ETGVTQSPTHLIKTRGQQVTLRCSSQSGHNTVSWYQQALGQGPQFIFQYYREEENGRGNFPPRFSGLQFPNYSSELNVNALELDDSALYLCASSIPAGTTANEQFFGPGTRLTVL.

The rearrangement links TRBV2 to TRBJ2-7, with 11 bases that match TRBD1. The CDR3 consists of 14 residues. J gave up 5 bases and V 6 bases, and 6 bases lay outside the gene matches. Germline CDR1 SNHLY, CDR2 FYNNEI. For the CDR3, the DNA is TGTGCCAGCAGCCCCTGGACAGGGGGCAACGAGCAGTACTTC. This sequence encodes CASSPWTGGNEQYF.

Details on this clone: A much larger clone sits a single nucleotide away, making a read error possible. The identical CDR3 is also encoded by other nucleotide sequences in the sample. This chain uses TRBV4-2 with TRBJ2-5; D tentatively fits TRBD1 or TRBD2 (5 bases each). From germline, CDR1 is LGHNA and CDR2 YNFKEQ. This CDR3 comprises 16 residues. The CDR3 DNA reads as TGTGCTAGCAGCCAAGACGAGGGGCAGGGCGTCGACGAGCGGTACTTC. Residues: CASSQDEGQGVDERYF.

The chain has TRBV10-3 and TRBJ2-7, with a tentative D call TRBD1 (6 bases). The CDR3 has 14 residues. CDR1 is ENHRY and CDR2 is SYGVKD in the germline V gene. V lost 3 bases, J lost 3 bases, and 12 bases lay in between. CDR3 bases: TGTGCCATCAGTGATTTGACAGGCGGCTACGAGCAGTACTTC. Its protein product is CAISDLTGGYEQYF.

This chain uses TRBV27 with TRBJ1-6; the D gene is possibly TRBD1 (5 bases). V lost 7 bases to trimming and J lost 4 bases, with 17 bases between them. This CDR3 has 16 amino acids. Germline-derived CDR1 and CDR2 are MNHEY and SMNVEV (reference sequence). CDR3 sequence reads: CASTPRAASYNSPLHF. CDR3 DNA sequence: TGTGCCAGCACCCCCAGGGCAGCCTCTTATAATTCACCCCTCCACTTT.

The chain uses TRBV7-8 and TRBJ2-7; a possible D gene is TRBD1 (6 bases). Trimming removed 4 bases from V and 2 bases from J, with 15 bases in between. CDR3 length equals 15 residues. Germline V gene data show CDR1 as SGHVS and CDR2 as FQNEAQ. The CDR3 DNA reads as TGTGCCAGCAGCTCCCGGGACACCGGGACCTACGAGCAGTACTTC. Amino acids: CASSSRDTGTYEQYF.

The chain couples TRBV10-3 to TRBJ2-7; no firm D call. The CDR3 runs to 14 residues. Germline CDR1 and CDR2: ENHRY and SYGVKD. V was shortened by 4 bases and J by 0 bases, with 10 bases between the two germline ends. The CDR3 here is CAISGPQRSYEQYF. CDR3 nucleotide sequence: TGTGCCATCAGTGGCCCACAGCGCTCCTACGAGCAGTACTTC.

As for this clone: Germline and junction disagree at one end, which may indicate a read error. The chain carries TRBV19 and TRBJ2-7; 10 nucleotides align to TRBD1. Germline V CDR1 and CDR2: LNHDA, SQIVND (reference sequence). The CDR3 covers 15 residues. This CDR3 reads CANSIHRDRGYEQYF. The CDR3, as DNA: TGTGCCAATAGTATCCACCGGGACAGGGGCTACGAGCAGTACTTC.

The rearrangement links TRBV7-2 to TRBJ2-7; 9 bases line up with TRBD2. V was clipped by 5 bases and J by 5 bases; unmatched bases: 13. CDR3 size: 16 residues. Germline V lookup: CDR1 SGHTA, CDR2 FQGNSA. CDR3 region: CASSPTIAGVSDEQYF. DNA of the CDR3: TGTGCCAGCAGCCCGACCATAGCGGGAGTCTCGGACGAGCAGTACTTC.

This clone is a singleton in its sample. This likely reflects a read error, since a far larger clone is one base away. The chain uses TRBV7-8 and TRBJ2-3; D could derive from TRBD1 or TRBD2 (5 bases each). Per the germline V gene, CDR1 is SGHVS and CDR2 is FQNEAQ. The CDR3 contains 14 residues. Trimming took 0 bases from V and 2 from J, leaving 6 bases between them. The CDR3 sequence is CASSLAGDTDTQYF. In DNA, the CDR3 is TGTGCCAGCAGCTTAGCGGGGGACACAGATACGCAGTATTTT. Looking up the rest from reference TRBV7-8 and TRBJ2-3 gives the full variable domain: GAGVSQSPRYKVAKRGQDVALRCDPISGHVSLFWYQQALGQGPEFLTYFQNEAQLDKSGLPSDRFFAERPEGSVSTLKIQRTQQEDSAVYLCASSLAGDTDTQYFGPGTRLTVL.

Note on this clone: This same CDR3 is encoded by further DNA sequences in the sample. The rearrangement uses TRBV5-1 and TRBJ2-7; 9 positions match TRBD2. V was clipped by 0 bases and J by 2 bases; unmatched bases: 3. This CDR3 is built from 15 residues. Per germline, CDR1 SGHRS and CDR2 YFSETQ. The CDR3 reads CASSLGLAGTYEQYF. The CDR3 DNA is TGCGCCAGCAGCTTGGGCCTAGCGGGAACCTACGAGCAGTACTTC. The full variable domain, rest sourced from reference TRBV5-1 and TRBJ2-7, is KAGVTQTPRYLIKTRGQQVTLSCSPISGHRSVSWYQQTPGQGLQFLFEYFSETQRNKGNFPGRFSGRQFSNSRSEMNVSTLELGDSALYLCASSLGLAGTYEQYFGPGTRLTVT.

The CDR3 loop is CASSFGGLADLYF. The CDR3 DNA reads TGTGCCAGCAGCTTTGGTGGACTAGCGGACCTGTACTTC. This sequence joins TRBV5-4 and TRBJ2-7; 10 nucleotides agree with TRBD2. The CDR3 loop spans 13 amino acids. V shed 2 bases, J shed 12 bases, and the junction held 8 bases outside the gene matches. CDR1 and CDR2 (germline): SGHNT, YYREEE (reference sequence).

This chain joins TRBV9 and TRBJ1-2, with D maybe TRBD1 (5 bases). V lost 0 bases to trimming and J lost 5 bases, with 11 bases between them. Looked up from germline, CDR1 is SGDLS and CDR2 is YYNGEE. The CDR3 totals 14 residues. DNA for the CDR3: TGTGCCAGCAGCGTAGGAACAGGTCTTTATGGCTACACCTTC. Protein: CASSVGTGLYGYTF.

Here the CDR3 DNA reads TGTGCCAGCAGGGGTACAGGGGGCAACACTGAAGCTTTCTTT. It is translated as CASRGTGGNTEAFF. This chain joins TRBV6-1 and TRBJ1-1; 9 nucleotides agree with TRBD1. Losses at the gene ends were 6 bases for V and 2 bases for J; bases not matched to a gene: 4. The CDR3 length is 14 residues. Germline CDR1 is MNHNS and CDR2 is SASEGT.

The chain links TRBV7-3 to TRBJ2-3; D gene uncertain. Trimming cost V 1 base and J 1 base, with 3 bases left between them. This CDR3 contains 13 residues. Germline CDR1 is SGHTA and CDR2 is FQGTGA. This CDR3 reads CASSLKGTDTQYF. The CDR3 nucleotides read TGTGCCAGCAGCTTAAAGGGCACAGATACGCAGTATTTT.